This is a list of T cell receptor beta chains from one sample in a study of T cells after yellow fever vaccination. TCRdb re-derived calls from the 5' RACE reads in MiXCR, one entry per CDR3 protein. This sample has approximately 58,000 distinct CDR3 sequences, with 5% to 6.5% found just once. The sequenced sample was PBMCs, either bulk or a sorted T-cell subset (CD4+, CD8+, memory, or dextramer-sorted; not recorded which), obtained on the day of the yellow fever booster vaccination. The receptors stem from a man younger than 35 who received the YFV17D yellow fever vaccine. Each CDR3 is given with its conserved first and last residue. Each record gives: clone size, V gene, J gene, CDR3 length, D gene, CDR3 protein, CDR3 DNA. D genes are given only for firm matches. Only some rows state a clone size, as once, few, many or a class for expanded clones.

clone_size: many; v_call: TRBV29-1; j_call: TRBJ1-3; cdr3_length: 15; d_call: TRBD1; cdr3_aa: CSVTPTGDEGNTIYF; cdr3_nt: TGCAGCGTCACCCCCACAGGGGATGAGGGAAACACCATATATTTT
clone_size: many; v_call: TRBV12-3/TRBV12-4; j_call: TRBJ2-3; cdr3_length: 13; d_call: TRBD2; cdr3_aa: CASSVGLADPRYF; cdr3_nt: TGTGCCAGCAGCGTAGGACTAGCGGACCCCCGGTATTTT
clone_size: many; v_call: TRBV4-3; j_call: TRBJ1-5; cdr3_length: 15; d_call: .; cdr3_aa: CASSQDRGRNQPQHF; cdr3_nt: TGCGCCAGCAGCCAAGATCGGGGCAGAAATCAGCCCCAGCATTTT
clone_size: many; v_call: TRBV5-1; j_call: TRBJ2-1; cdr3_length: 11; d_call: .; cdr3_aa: CASRSGIEQFF; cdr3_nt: TGCGCCAGCCGATCAGGGATTGAGCAGTTCTTC
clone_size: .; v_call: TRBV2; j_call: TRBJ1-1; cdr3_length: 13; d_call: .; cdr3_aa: CASGEEGGTEAFF; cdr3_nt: TGTGCCAGCGGGGAGGAGGGGGGCACTGAAGCTTTCTTT
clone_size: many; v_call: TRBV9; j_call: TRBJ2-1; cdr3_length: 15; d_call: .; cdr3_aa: CASSVGQDPSNEQFF; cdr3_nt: TGTGCCAGCAGCGTAGGACAGGATCCCAGCAATGAGCAGTTCTTC
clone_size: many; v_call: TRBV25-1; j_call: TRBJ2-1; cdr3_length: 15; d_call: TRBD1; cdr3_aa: CASSELLDRVHEQFF; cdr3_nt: TGTGCCAGCAGTGAGTTATTGGACAGGGTCCATGAGCAGTTCTTC
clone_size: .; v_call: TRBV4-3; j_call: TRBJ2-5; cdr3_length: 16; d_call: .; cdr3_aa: CASSQEAGTILETQYF; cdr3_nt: TGCGCCAGCAGCCAGGAGGCGGGGACAATTTTGGAGACCCAGTACTTC
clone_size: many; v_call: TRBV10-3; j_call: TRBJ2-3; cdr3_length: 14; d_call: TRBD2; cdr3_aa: CAIGGSGGTDTQYF; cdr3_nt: TGTGCCATCGGCGGGAGCGGGGGAACAGATACGCAGTATTTT
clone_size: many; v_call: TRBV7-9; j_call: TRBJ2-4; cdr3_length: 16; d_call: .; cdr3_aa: CASSPKGELAKNIQYF; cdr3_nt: TGTGCCAGCAGCCCAAAGGGGGAACTAGCCAAAAACATTCAGTACTTC
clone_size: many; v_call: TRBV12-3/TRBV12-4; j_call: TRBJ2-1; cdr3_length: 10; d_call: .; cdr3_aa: CASSSGQQFF; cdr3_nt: TGTGCCAGCAGTTCCGGTCAGCAGTTCTTC
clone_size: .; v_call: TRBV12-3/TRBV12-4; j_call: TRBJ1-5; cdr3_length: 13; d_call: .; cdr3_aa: CASGLGSNQPQHF; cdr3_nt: TGTGCCAGCGGTCTTGGGAGCAATCAGCCCCAGCATTTT
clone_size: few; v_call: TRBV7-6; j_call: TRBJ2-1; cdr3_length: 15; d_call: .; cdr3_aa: CASSRNPRKYNEQFF; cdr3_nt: TGTGCCAGCAGCAGAAATCCGAGAAAGTACAATGAGCAGTTCTTC
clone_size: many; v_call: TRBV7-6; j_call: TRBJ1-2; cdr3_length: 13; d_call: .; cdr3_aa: CASSGGPVTGYTF; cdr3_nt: TGTGCCAGCAGTGGCGGGCCCGTCACTGGCTACACCTTC
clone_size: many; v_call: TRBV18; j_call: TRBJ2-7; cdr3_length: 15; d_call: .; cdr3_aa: CASSPWPLSSYEQYF; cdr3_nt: TGTGCCAGCTCACCATGGCCTCTAAGCTCCTACGAGCAGTACTTC
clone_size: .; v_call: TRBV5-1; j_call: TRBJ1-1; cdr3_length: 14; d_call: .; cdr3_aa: CASSPRGANTEAFF; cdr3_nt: TGCGCCAGCAGCCCCCGGGGGGCGAACACTGAAGCTTTCTTT
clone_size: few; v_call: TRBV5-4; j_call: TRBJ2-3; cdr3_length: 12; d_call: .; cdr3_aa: CASSRGARVQYF; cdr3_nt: TGTGCCAGCAGCCGGGGGGCCAGGGTGCAGTATTTT
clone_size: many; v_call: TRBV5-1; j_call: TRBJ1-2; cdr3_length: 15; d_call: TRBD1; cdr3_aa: CASSPTGGRDYGYTF; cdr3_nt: TGCGCCAGCAGCCCTACAGGGGGACGGGACTATGGCTACACCTTC
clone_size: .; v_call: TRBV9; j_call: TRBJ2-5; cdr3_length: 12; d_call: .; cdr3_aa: CASGPDEETQYF; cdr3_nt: TGTGCCAGCGGCCCCGATGAGGAGACCCAGTACTTC
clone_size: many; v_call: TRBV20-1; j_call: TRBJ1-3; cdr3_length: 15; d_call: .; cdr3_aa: CSARDSRSSGNTIYF; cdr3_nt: TGCAGTGCTAGAGATAGTCGGTCCTCTGGAAACACCATATATTTT
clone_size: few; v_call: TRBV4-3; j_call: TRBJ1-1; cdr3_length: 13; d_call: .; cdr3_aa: CASSQDHGYEAFF; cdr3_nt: TGCGCCAGCAGCCAAGATCATGGGTATGAAGCTTTCTTT
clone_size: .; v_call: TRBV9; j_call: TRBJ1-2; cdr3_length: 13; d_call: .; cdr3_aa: CASSALQWNGYTF; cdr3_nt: TGTGCCAGCAGCGCTCTCCAGTGGAATGGCTACACCTTC
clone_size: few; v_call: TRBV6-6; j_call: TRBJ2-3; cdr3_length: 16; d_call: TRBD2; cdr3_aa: CASSYSTSGGTDTQYF; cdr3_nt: TGTGCCAGCAGTTACTCGACTAGCGGGGGGACAGATACGCAGTATTTT
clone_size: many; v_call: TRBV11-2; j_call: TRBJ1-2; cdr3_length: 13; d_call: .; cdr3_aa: CASSLGLSYGYTF; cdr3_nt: TGTGCCAGCAGCCTCGGACTGAGCTATGGCTACACCTTC
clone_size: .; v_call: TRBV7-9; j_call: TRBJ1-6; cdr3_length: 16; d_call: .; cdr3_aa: CASSSGRSAGDSPLHF; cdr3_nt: TGTGCCAGCAGCTCCGGACGGAGTGCCGGGGATTCACCCCTCCACTTT
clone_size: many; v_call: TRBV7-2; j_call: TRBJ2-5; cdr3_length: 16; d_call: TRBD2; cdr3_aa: CASSLGRGGAFATQYF; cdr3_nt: TGTGCCAGCAGCTTGGGTCGCGGGGGGGCCTTTGCGACCCAGTACTTC
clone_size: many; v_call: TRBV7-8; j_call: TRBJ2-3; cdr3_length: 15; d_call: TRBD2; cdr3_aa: CASSYGAGAGDTQYF; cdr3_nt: TGTGCCAGCAGCTACGGAGCGGGGGCCGGAGATACGCAGTATTTT
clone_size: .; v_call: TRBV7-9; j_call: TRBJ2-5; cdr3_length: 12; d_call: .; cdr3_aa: CASGTTLETQYF; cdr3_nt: TGTGCCAGCGGAACTACCCTAGAGACCCAGTACTTC
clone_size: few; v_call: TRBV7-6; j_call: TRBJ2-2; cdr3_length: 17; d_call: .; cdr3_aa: CASSRDLDVLTTGELFF; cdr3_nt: TGTGCCAGCAGTCGTGACCTGGACGTTTTAACCACCGGGGAGCTGTTTTTT
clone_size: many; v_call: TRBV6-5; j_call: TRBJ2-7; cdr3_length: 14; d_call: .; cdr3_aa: CASSSVDQYYEQYF; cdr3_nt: TGTGCCAGCTCCTCTGTCGACCAGTACTACGAGCAGTACTTC
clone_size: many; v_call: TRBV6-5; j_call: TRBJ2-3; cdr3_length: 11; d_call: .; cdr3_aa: CASGYADTQYF; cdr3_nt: TGTGCCAGCGGGTACGCAGATACGCAGTATTTT
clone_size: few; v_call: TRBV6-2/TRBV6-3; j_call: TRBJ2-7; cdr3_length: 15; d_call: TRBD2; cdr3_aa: CASSYGGGFGYEQYF; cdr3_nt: TGTGCCAGCAGTTATGGCGGGGGATTTGGTTACGAGCAGTACTTC
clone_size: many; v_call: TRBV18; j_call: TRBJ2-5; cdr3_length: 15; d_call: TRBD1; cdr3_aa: CASSPPGQPAETQYF; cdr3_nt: TGTGCCAGCTCACCTCCGGGACAGCCGGCAGAGACCCAGTACTTC
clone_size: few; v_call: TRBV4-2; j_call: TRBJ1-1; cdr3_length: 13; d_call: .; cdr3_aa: CASSPGSNTEAFF; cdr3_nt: TGTGCCAGCAGCCCTGGTTCGAACACTGAAGCTTTCTTT
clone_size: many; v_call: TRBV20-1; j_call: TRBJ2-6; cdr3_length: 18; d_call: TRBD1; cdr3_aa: CSARRSQGAPLGANVLTF; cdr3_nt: TGCAGTGCTAGGAGATCACAGGGGGCACCTCTGGGGGCCAACGTCCTGACTTTC
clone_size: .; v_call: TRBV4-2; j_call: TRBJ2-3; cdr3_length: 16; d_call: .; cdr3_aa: CASSQELRQGKDTQYF; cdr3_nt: TGTGCCAGCAGCCAAGAGCTAAGGCAGGGGAAAGATACGCAGTATTTT
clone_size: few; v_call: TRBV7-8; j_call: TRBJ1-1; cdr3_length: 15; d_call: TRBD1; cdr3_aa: CASSLYRGPNTEAFF; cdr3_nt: TGTGCCAGCAGCTTATACAGGGGCCCGAACACTGAAGCTTTCTTT
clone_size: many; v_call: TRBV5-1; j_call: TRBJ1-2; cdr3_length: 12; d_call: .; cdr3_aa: CASSLEGDGYTF; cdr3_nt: TGCGCCAGCAGCTTGGAGGGGGACGGCTACACCTTC
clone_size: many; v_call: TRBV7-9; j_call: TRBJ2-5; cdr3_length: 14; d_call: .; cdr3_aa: CASSLVASTETQYF; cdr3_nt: TGTGCCAGCAGCTTAGTTGCTAGTACGGAGACCCAGTACTTC
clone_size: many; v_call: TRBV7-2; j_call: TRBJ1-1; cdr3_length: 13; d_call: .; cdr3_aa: CASSLDRNTEAFF; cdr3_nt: TGTGCCAGCAGCTTAGACAGAAACACTGAAGCTTTCTTT
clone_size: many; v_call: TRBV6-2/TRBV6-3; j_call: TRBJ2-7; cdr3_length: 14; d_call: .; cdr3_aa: CASSYFGTNYEQYF; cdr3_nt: TGTGCCAGCAGTTACTTCGGGACAAACTACGAGCAGTACTTC
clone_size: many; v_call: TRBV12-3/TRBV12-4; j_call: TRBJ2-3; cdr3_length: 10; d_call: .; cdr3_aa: CALTTDTQYF; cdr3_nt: TGTGCCCTAACCACAGATACGCAGTATTTT
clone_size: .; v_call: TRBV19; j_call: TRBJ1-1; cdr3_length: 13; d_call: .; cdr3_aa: CASSMGRNTEAFF; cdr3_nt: TGTGCCAGTAGTATGGGCAGGAACACTGAAGCTTTCTTT
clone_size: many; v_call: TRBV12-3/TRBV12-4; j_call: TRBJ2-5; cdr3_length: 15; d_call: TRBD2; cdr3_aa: CASIPGGGPPETQYF; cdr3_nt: TGTGCCAGCATCCCGGGGGGGGGTCCTCCAGAGACCCAGTACTTC
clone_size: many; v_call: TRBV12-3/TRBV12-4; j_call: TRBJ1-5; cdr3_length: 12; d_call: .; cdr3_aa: CASSFESQPQHF; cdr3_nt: TGTGCCAGCAGTTTTGAGAGTCAGCCCCAGCATTTT
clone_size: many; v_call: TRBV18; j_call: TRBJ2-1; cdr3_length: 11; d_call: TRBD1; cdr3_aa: CASSQGDEQFF; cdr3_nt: TGTGCCAGCTCCCAGGGGGATGAGCAGTTCTTC
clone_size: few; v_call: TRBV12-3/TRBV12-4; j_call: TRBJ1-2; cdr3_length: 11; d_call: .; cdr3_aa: CASSQDYGYTF; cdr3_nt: TGTGCCAGCAGTCAGGACTATGGCTACACCTTC
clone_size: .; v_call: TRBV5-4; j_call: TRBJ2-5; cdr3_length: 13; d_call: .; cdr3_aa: CASSWLGKETQYF; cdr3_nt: TGTGCCAGCAGCTGGTTGGGAAAAGAGACCCAGTACTTC
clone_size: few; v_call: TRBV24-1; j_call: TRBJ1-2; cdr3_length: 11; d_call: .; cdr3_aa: CATSSGYGYTF; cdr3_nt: TGTGCCACCAGTTCTGGGTATGGCTACACCTTC
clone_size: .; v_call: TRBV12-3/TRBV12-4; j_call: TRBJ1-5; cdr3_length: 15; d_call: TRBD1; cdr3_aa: CASSFEGGARQPQHF; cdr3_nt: TGTGCCAGCAGTTTTGAAGGGGGCGCGAGGCAGCCCCAGCATTTT
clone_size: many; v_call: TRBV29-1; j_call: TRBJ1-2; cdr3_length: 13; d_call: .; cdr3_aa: CSVDRSGIMGYTF; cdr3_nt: TGCAGCGTTGACAGGTCTGGGATTATGGGCTACACCTTC
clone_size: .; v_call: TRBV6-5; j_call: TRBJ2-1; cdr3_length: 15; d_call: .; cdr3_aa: CASSYGRNFYNEQFF; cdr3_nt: TGTGCCAGCAGTTATGGTCGGAATTTCTACAATGAGCAGTTCTTC
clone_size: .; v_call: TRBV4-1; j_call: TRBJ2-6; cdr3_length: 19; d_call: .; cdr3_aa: CASSQGFRTGTTGANVLTF; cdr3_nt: TGCGCCAGCAGCCAAGGGTTCCGGACAGGGACTACTGGGGCCAACGTCCTGACTTTC
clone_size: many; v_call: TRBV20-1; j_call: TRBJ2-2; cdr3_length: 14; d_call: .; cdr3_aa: CSARVDSNTGELFF; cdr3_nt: TGCAGTGCTAGAGTCGATTCGAACACCGGGGAGCTGTTTTTT
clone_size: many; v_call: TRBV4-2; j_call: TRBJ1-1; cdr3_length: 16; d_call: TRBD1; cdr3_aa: CASSHDTGGTDTEAFF; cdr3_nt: TGTGCCAGCAGCCATGACACAGGGGGCACGGACACTGAAGCTTTCTTT